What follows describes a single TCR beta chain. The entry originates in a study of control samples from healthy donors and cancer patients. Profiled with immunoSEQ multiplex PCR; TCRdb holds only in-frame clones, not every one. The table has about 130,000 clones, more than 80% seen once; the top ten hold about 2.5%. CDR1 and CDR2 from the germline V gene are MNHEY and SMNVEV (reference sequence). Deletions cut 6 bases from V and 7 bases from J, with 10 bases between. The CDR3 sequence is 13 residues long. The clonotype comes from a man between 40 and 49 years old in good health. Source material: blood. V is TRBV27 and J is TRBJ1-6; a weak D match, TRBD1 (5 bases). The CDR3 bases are TGTGCCAGCAGACCCCGGGGGAATTCACCCCTCCACTTT. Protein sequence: CASRPRGNSPLHF.